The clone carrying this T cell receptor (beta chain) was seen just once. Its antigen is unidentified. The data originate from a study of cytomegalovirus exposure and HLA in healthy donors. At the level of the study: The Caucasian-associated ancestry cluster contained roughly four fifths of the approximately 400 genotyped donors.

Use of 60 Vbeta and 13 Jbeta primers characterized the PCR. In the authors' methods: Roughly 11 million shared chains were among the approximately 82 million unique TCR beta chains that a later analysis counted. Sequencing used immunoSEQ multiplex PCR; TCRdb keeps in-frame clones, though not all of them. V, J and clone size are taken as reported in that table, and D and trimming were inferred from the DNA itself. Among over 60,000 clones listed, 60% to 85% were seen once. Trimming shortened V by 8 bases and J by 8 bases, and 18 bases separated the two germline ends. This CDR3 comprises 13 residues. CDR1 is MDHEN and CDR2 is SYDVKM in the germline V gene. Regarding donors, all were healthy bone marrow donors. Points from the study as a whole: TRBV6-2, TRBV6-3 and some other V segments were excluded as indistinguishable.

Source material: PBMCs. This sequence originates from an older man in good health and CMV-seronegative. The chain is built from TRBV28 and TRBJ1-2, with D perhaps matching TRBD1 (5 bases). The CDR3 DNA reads TGTGCCAGCCTCGCTGGAGGGGAAGGAGGCTACACCTTC. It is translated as CASLAGGEGGYTF.